The 29 T cell receptor beta chains reported below all come from one sample, sequenced in a study of T cells in Graves' hyperthyroidism and ophthalmopathy. Authors of the study amplified TCR beta CDR3 regions from RNA transcripts. A set of HTBI primers served as the primers for a first-round RT-PCR of the TCR CDR3. MiXCR, run by TCRdb on the multiplex PCR reads, gives a single entry per CDR3 protein. The sample includes roughly 500,000 distinct CDR3 sequences, around 43% of them seen just once. Input material: peripheral blood or thyroid tissue (not recorded which). The receptors here all came from an adult woman with Graves' disease, either hyperthyroidism or ophthalmopathy (not recorded which).

This clonotype is a singleton in its sample. CDR3 residues: CSARDPGQGKDQPQHF. CDR3 sequence (DNA): TGCAGTGCTAGAGACCCGGGACAGGGTAAGGATCAGCCCCAGCATTTT. V and J are TRBV20-1 and TRBJ1-5; 9 bases align to TRBD1. The V and J ends lost 0 bases and 5 bases, in that order; junction bases with no gene match: 8. CDR3 length: 16 amino acids. CDR1 and CDR2 (germline): DFQATT, SNEGSKA (reference sequence).

As for this clonotype: This sequence may be a read error, since a much larger clone differs from it by one base. The V and J genes are TRBV20-1 and TRBJ1-1, with D unclear. CDR3 length: 12 residues. Germline V gives CDR1 DFQATT, CDR2 SNEGSKA (reference sequence). The germline V and J ends were trimmed by 3 bases and 10 bases, with 15 bases remaining between them. For the CDR3, the DNA is TGCAGTGCTAGTCTGGCGACCATAGGAGCTTTCTTT. Translated, it gives CSASLATIGAFF.

This chain links TRBV20-1 with TRBJ2-7; 7 bases agree with TRBD2. CDR3 size: 15 residues. V lost 3 bases and J lost 6; bases outside the gene matches: 14. The germline V gene encodes CDR1 DFQATT and CDR2 SNEGSKA (reference sequence). The CDR3 DNA is TGCAGTGCTAGCGAGCGGGGTCCGTCGGTGGGCGAGCAGTACTTC. Its translation is CSASERGPSVGEQYF.

In this sample, this clonotype turned up many times. The chain links TRBV12-3 or TRBV12-4 to TRBJ2-5, with 9 bases identical to TRBD2. Germline trimming cut 7 bases from V and 5 bases from J; bases unmatched to any gene: 8. The CDR3 extends over 14 amino acids. CDR3 nucleotides: TGTGCCAGCAAGGGTAGCGGGAGAACGGAGACCCAGTACTTC. It yields the protein CASKGSGRTETQYF.

This clonotype was counted only a few times. The genes are TRBV6-9 and TRBJ1-1, with D unresolved. The CDR3 sequence is 15 residues long. CDR1 and CDR2 (germline): MNHGY, SVAAGI. The ends were cut back, 5 bases at V and 4 bases at J, with 17 bases in the middle. The CDR3 protein is CASSIRTQEGTEAFF. The CDR3 coding sequence is TGTGCCAGCAGTATTCGGACCCAAGAGGGCACTGAAGCTTTCTTT.

This rearrangement joins TRBV7-9 to TRBJ2-7; TRBD1 matches at 7 bases. The CDR3 extends over 15 amino acids. Germline V lookup: CDR1 SEHNR, CDR2 FQNEAQ (reference sequence). V dropped 5 bases and J dropped 3; count of bases not matched to a gene: 10. The CDR3, as DNA: TGTGCCAGCAGCCAAGACAGGGAAAAGGGCTACGAGCAGTACTTC. It encodes CASSQDREKGYEQYF. The whole variable domain, filled in from reference TRBV7-9 and TRBJ2-7, reads DTGVSQNPRHKITKRGQNVTFRCDPISEHNRLYWYRQTLGQGPEFLTYFQNEAQLEKSRLLSDRFSAERPKGSFSTLEIQRTEQGDSAMYLCASSQDREKGYEQYFGPGTRLTVT.

The table lists this clonotype with a few counts. The chain uses TRBV6-2 or TRBV6-3 and TRBJ1-5; D not resolved. Trimming stripped 6 bases from V and 4 bases from J, with 16 bases between. Per the germline V gene, CDR1 is MNHEY and CDR2 is SVGEGT. This CDR3 spans 15 amino acids. The CDR3 region is CASSFGREVNQPQHF. CDR3 coding DNA: TGTGCCAGCAGCTTTGGGCGGGAGGTGAATCAGCCCCAGCATTTT.

The chain carries TRBV11-2 and TRBJ2-7, with 11 bases identical to TRBD2. Per germline, CDR1 SGHAT and CDR2 FQNNGV. V gave up 5 bases and J gave up 7 bases; unmatched junction bases: 7. CDR3 length equals 14 residues. The CDR3 is CASSAGTSGTEQYF. The CDR3 DNA reads as TGTGCCAGCAGCGCAGGGACTAGCGGCACAGAGCAGTACTTC.

The chain joins TRBV7-2 to TRBJ1-2; D not certain. The CDR3 spans 13 residues. CDR1 is SGHTA and CDR2 is FQGNSA in the germline V gene. Trimming pared 0 bases from V and 9 bases from J, leaving 11 bases between. CDR3 protein: CASSLADFGSYTF. The CDR3, as DNA: TGTGCCAGCAGCTTAGCGGACTTTGGTAGCTACACCTTC.

Points on this clonotype: A much larger clone differs by one base, so this may be a read error. This CDR3 reads CASSFDRSNSPLHF. CDR3 nucleotides: TGCGCCAGCAGTTTCGACAGGTCCAATTCACCCCTCCACTTT. This sequence joins TRBV4-1 and TRBJ1-6; tentative D call: TRBD1 (6 bases). The CDR3 contains 14 residues. V was clipped by 6 bases and J by 7 bases, with 13 bases between them. The germline CDR1 and CDR2 sequences are MGHRA and YSYEKL.

The count of this clonotype is one. No conserved phenylalanine or tryptophan ends this CDR3, so it is likely a read error. The chain employs TRBV7-9 and TRBJ1-1; the D is unclear. V dropped 6 bases and J dropped 4 bases, with 12 bases sitting between them. Germline V CDR1 and CDR2: SEHNR, FQNEAQ (reference sequence). The CDR3 length is 13 residues. The CDR3 nucleotides read TGTGCCAGCAGGACTACCGGGTTCACTGAAGCTTTCCTT. Protein sequence: CASRTTGFTEAFL.

J is TRBJ2-7 and V is TRBV6-1; D is unresolved. The germline CDR1 and CDR2 sequences are MNHNS and SASEGT. The CDR3 contains 17 residues. Trimming took off 0 bases at V and 1 base at J, with 16 bases between the two ends. The CDR3 sequence: CASSEANIPPVSYEQYF. Written as DNA, the CDR3 is TGTGCCAGCAGTGAAGCTAATATTCCTCCAGTTTCCTACGAGCAGTACTTC.

The rearrangement joins TRBV15 to TRBJ1-5; D is unresolved. V lost 0 bases to trimming and J lost 7 bases, with 7 bases between them. The CDR3 sequence is 13 residues long. Germline lookup yields CDR1 LNHNV and CDR2 YYDKDF (reference sequence). This CDR3 is CATSREREQPQHF. Here the CDR3 DNA reads TGTGCCACCAGCAGAGAAAGGGAACAGCCCCAGCATTTT.

This clonotype was observed a few times. This CDR3 is CSVDGGSVGYGYTF. The CDR3, as DNA: TGCAGCGTTGATGGGGGAAGCGTAGGGTATGGCTACACCTTC. The J gene is TRBJ1-2, the V gene TRBV29-1, with a tentative D call TRBD1 (5 bases). In germline, CDR1 is SQVTM, CDR2 ANQGSEA. The germline V and J ends were trimmed by 3 bases and 5 bases, with 16 bases remaining between them. There are 14 residues in the CDR3.

This clonotype was observed at least ten times. The rearrangement joins TRBV4-1 to TRBJ2-7; TRBD2 matches at 7 bases. This CDR3 contains 14 residues. Germline V gene sequence: CDR1 MGHRA, CDR2 YSYEKL. Trimming at V came to 2 bases and at J to 5 bases, leaving 6 bases not matched to a gene. As DNA, the CDR3 is TGCGCCAGCAGCCAACGACTAGCCATCGACGAGCAGTACTTC. Amino acids: CASSQRLAIDEQYF.

The table lists this clonotype with many counts. The chain is built from TRBV6-5 and TRBJ2-5; D is unclear. V gave up 6 bases and J gave up 1 base, with 9 bases separating them. CDR3 length: 13 amino acids. CDR1 is MNHEY and CDR2 is SVGAGI in the germline V gene. The CDR3 sequence: CASSVSSQETQYF. The CDR3 DNA reads as TGTGCCAGCAGCGTTAGCTCCCAAGAGACCCAGTACTTC.

This clonotype was observed many times. The DNA of the CDR3 is TGTGCCAGCAGCATCAGCGGGGGACAAGAGACCCAGTACTTC. The encoded protein is CASSISGGQETQYF. This chain connects TRBV7-2 to TRBJ2-5, with 8 bases identical to TRBD2. From germline, CDR1 is SGHTA and CDR2 FQGNSA. CDR3 length: 14 amino acids. Unmatched junction bases numbered 4, after V lost 5 bases and J lost 2 bases.

This clonotype has at least ten counts. This chain's CDR3 is CAGPGHYNEQFF. In nucleotides, the CDR3 is TGTGCCGGCCCGGGTCACTACAATGAGCAGTTCTTC. The genes are TRBV6-4 and TRBJ2-1; D remains unclear. The germline V gene has CDR1 MRHNA and CDR2 SNTAGT. The ends were cut back, 11 bases at V and 3 bases at J, with 11 bases in the middle. The CDR3 sequence is 12 residues long.

The V gene is TRBV4-1, the J gene TRBJ2-6; D remains ambiguous. This CDR3 is built from 16 residues. The germline gives CDR1 MGHRA, CDR2 YSYEKL. V lost 4 bases to trimming and J lost 2 bases, with 12 bases between them. The CDR3 reads CASSLPGRTGANVLTF. CDR3 nucleotides: TGCGCCAGCAGCCTTCCGGGCAGGACTGGGGCCAACGTCCTGACTTTC.

V usage is TRBV7-2 and J usage is TRBJ1-5; unclear D gene. Germline V gene sequence: CDR1 SGHTA, CDR2 FQGNSA. The CDR3 is 13 residues long. Deletions cut 2 bases from V and 6 bases from J, with 8 bases between. This CDR3 is CASSLFSGQPQHF. The CDR3 region has the DNA TGTGCCAGCAGCTTATTTTCGGGTCAGCCCCAGCATTTT.

This clonotype was seen only a few times. The genes are TRBV4-2 and TRBJ1-4, with D hard to call. Germline lookup yields CDR1 LGHNA and CDR2 YNFKEQ. This CDR3 comprises 17 residues. The ends were cut back, 0 bases at V and 8 bases at J, with 19 bases in the middle. CDR3 nucleotides: TGTGCCAGCAGCCAAGATCTGGACCGCAGTCGGGTCGAAAAACTGTTTTTT. This gives the protein CASSQDLDRSRVEKLFF.

This clonotype was seen ten or more times. For the CDR3, the DNA is TGTGCCAGCAGCTCGCGACAGGGGAGAAGGGGCTACACCTTC. Amino acids: CASSSRQGRRGYTF. The rearrangement joins TRBV7-2 to TRBJ1-2, with TRBD1 matching over 8 bases. V lost 4 bases to trimming and J lost 8 bases; unmatched junction nucleotides: 9. This CDR3 comprises 14 residues. The germline gives CDR1 SGHTA, CDR2 FQGNSA.

The chain combines TRBV9 with TRBJ1-6; 8 nucleotides line up with TRBD1. V was clipped by 4 bases and J by 5 bases; unmatched bases: 5. CDR3 size: 15 residues. Germline V lookup: CDR1 SGDLS, CDR2 YYNGEE. The CDR3 sequence is CASSPWGQDNSPLHF. CDR3 DNA: TGTGCCAGCAGCCCTTGGGGACAGGATAATTCACCCCTCCACTTT.

The chain is built from TRBV30 and TRBJ1-4, with D hard to call. This CDR3 is built from 14 residues. Germline V gene sequence: CDR1 GTSNPN, CDR2 SVGIG (reference sequence). Trimming removed 6 bases from V and 0 bases from J, with 11 bases in between. Here the CDR3 reads CACLPRSTNEKLFF. The CDR3 DNA reads as TGTGCCTGTTTGCCTCGGTCAACTAATGAAAAACTGTTTTTT.

This clonotype came up many times. The chain couples TRBV27 to TRBJ1-6; unclear D gene. The germline V gene encodes CDR1 MNHEY and CDR2 SMNVEV (reference sequence). The CDR3 has 9 residues. In nucleotides, the CDR3 is TGTGCAGCCCGGTCACCCCTCCACTTT. Encoded protein: CAARSPLHF.

The sample holds a few counts of this clonotype. The chain has TRBV2 and TRBJ1-6; TRBD1 matches 7 bases. This CDR3 spans 14 amino acids. The V gene end was trimmed by 6 bases and the J gene end by 9 bases; junction bases not matched to a gene: 8. From germline, CDR1 is SNHLY and CDR2 FYNNEI. DNA of the CDR3: TGTGCCAGCAGCCCCCAGGGGGGCGTTTCACCCCTCCACTTT. Amino acid sequence: CASSPQGGVSPLHF.

The chain carries TRBV2 and TRBJ1-2; 7 nucleotides agree with TRBD1. V lost 5 bases, J lost 8 bases, and 11 bases stayed unmatched. The CDR3 contains 14 residues. Germline CDR1 is SNHLY and CDR2 is FYNNEI. The CDR3 is CASSPLRGRGGYTF. The CDR3 DNA sequence: TGTGCCAGCAGTCCCTTGAGGGGGCGGGGCGGCTACACCTTC. The full variable domain, its missing parts supplied by reference TRBV2 and TRBJ1-2, is EPEVTQTPSHQVTQMGQEVILRCVPISNHLYFYWYRQILGQKVEFLVSFYNNEISEKSEIFDDQFSVERPDGSNFTLKIRSTKLEDSAMYFCASSPLRGRGGYTFGSGTRLTVV.

This clonotype was counted only a few times. This chain joins TRBV29-1 and TRBJ2-6, with D tentatively TRBD1 (5 bases). Trimming cost V 4 bases and J 1 base, with 14 bases left between them. CDR3 length: 16 amino acids. The germline V gene has CDR1 SQVTM and CDR2 ANQGSEA. The CDR3 DNA sequence: TGCAGCGTTGTTGACAGTGCAAATTCTGGGGCCAACGTCCTGACTTTC. It yields the protein CSVVDSANSGANVLTF.

This chain joins TRBV7-9 and TRBJ1-5; D is undetermined. Germline CDR1 SEHNR, CDR2 FQNEAQ (reference sequence). This CDR3 comprises 16 residues. The germline V and J ends were trimmed by 1 base and 1 base, with 11 bases remaining between them. The CDR3 coding sequence is TGTGCCAGCAGCTTAGGCTCGGGAGGAAGCAATCAGCCCCAGCATTTT. Protein product: CASSLGSGGSNQPQHF. The entire variable domain, with the rest obtained from reference TRBV7-9 and TRBJ1-5, is as follows: DTGVSQNPRHKITKRGQNVTFRCDPISEHNRLYWYRQTLGQGPEFLTYFQNEAQLEKSRLLSDRFSAERPKGSFSTLEIQRTEQGDSAMYLCASSLGSGGSNQPQHFGDGTRLSIL.